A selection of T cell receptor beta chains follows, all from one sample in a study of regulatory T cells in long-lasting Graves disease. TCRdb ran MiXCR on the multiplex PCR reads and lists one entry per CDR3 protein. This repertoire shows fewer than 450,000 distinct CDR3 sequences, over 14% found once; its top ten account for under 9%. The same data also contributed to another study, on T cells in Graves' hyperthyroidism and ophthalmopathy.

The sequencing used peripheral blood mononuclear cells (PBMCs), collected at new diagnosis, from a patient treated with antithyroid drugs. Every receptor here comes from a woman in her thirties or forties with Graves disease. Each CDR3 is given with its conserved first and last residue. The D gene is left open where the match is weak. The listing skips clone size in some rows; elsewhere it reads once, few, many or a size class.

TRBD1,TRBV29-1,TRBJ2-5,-,TGCAGCGTTGACACGACAGGGCTCCAAGAGACCCAGTACTTC,CSVDTTGLQETQYF
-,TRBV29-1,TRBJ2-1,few,TGCAGCGTCCGCGGGACAGTCAATGAGCAGTTCTTC,CSVRGTVNEQFF
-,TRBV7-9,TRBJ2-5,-,TGTGCCAGCAGCCAGGACAGTGCCCAAGAGACCCAGTACTTC,CASSQDSAQETQYF
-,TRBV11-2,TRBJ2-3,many,TGTGCCAGCAGCTTTAGTCTAGCGGCAGGGGTAGATACGCAGTATTTT,CASSFSLAAGVDTQYF
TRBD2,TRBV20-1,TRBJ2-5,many,TGCAGTGCCGGACTAGCGGGACAAGAGACCCAGTACTTC,CSAGLAGQETQYF
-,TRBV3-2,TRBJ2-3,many,TGTGCCAGCAGCCGACGCAGGGGTACCACAGATACGCAGTATTTT,CASSRRRGTTDTQYF
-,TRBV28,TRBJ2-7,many,TGTGCCAGCGAGGGAGTTGGTTACGAGCAGTACTTC,CASEGVGYEQYF
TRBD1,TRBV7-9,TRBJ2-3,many,TGTGCCAGCAGAAAGAACCGCCGGGACAGCAACACAGATACGCAGTATTTT,CASRKNRRDSNTDTQYF
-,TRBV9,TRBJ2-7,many,TGTGCCAGCAGCGTAGGAGGAGGCGAGCAGTACTTC,CASSVGGGEQYF
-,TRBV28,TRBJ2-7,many,TGTGCCAGCACTTTACGCCGGGACAAACCTTACGAGCAGTACTTC,CASTLRRDKPYEQYF
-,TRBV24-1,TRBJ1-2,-,TGTGCCACCAGTGCTACTAACTATGGCTACACCTTC,CATSATNYGYTF
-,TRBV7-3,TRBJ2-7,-,TGTGCCAGCAGCCTCATAGCGGACCCCTACGAGCAGTACTTC,CASSLIADPYEQYF
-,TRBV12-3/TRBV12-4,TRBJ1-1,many,TGTGCCAGCAGTTCGGTCTACACTGAAGCTTTCTTT,CASSSVYTEAFF
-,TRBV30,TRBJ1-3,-,TGTGCCTGGAGTGTACTATGGGACTCTGGAAACACCATATATTTT,CAWSVLWDSGNTIYF
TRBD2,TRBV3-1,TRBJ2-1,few,TGTGCCAGCAGCCAAGAGGGTGGGAGGGCCTACAATGAGCAGTTCTTC,CASSQEGGRAYNEQFF
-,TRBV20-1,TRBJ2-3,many,TGCAGTGTCGGGACCGCCGGCGCAGATACGCAGTATTTT,CSVGTAGADTQYF
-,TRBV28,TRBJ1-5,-,TGTGCCGCTTCTGGTTCGGGGGCAGGCAATCAGCCCCAGCATTTT,CAASGSGAGNQPQHF
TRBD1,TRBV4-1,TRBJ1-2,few,TGCGCCAGCAGCCAGACCGGGACAGGGGGGAACTATGGCTACACCTTC,CASSQTGTGGNYGYTF
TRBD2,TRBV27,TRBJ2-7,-,TGTGCCAGCAAGAGCGGGAGGGCCTACGAGCAGTACTTC,CASKSGRAYEQYF
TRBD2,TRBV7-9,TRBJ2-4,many,TGTGCCAGCAGCATAAGGACTAGCGGGAGGGGCCCTTCGGGCATTCAGTACTTC,CASSIRTSGRGPSGIQYF
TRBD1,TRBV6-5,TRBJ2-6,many,TGTGCCAGCAGTTACCGTCGACAGGGCTCTGGGGCCAACGTCCTGACTTTC,CASSYRRQGSGANVLTF
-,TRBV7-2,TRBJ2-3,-,TGTGCCAGCAGCCCCTGGGGGGGACAGTTCAGCACAGATACGCAGTATTTT,CASSPWGGQFSTDTQYF
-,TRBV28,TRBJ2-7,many,TGTGCCAGCAGTTTCCCCCCCCGACAGGCCGGGCTTAATTCCTACGAGCAGTACTTC,CASSFPPRQAGLNSYEQYF
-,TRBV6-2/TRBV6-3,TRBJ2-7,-,TGTGCCAGCAGTTACCCTAGGGGCGGCGAGCAGTACTTC,CASSYPRGGEQYF
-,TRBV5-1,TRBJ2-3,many,TGCGCCAGCAGCCCCGAACGCACCAGCACAGATACGCAGTATTTT,CASSPERTSTDTQYF
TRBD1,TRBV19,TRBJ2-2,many,TGTGCCAGTACCAATAGGGGGCAGGACACCGGGGAGCTGTTTTTT,CASTNRGQDTGELFF
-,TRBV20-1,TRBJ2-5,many,TGCAGTGCCCCCTGGGGGCACGAGACCCAGTACTTC,CSAPWGHETQYF
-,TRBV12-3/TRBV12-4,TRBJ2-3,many,TGTGCCAGCAGTTCCGAGGCTAGCACAGATACGCAGTATTTT,CASSSEASTDTQYF
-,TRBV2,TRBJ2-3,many,TGTGCCAGCATTGTCGCCACAGGATCTACGCAGTATTTT,CASIVATGSTQYF
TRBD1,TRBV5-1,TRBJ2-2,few,TGCGCCAGCAGCTTGTTGGGGGACAGGACCGGGGAGCTGTTTTTT,CASSLLGDRTGELFF
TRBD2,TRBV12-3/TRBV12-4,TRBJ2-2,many,TGTGCCAGCAGTTTAAGGGCGGGAGGCACCGGGGAGCTGTTTTTT,CASSLRAGGTGELFF
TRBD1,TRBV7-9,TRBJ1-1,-,TGTGCCAGCAGCACCGCCTGGACAGGAGAGAACACTGAAGCTTTCTTT,CASSTAWTGENTEAFF
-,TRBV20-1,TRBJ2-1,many,TGCAGTACCCCGGCCGGGACTCGCTCCTACAATGAGCAGTTCTTC,CSTPAGTRSYNEQFF
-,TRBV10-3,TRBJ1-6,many,TGTGCCATCAGTCTACGGGGGGGGTTTGAGTCACCCCTCCACTTT,CAISLRGGFESPLHF
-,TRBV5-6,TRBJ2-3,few,TGTGCCAGCAGCTTGGAAGGGGGGTATGATACGCAGTATTTT,CASSLEGGYDTQYF
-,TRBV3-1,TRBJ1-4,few,TGTGCCAGCAGCCAAGATTTTGCAGTCGAAAAACTGTTTTTT,CASSQDFAVEKLFF
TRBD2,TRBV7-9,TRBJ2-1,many,TGTGCCAGCAGCACAAGCTTGGGACTAGCGGGAGGAGAGCAGTTCTTC,CASSTSLGLAGGEQFF
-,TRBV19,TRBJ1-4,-,TGTGCCAGTAGCACCCGAGACAGGTCTAATGAAAAACTGTTTTTT,CASSTRDRSNEKLFF
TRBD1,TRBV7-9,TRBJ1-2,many,TGTGCCAGCAGCTTAGAGACTTCCGGGACAGGGGGAGTTAACTATGGCTACACCTTC,CASSLETSGTGGVNYGYTF
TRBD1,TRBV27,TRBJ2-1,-,TGTGCCAGCAGTTTAACGGGACAGGGGGCCCATGAGCAGTTCTTC,CASSLTGQGAHEQFF
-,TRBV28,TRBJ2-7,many,TGTGCCAGCACCTCAATAGGACAGAGCTCCTACGAGCAGTACTTC,CASTSIGQSSYEQYF
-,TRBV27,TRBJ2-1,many,TGTGCCAGCAGTTTCGTGGGCCGGATTAGCAATGAGCAGTTCTTC,CASSFVGRISNEQFF
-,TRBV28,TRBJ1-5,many,TGTGCCAGCAGTGGACGGCAATCCTATCAGCCCCAGCATTTT,CASSGRQSYQPQHF
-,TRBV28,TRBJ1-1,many,TGTGCCTACAGGGAATACAAGGTGAACACTGAAGCTTTCTTT,CAYREYKVNTEAFF
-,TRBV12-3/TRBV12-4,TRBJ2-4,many,TGTGCCAGCAGTTTGGTTGGTCGGCTACAAAACATTCAGTACTTC,CASSLVGRLQNIQYF
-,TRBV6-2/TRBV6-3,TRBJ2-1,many,TGTGCCAGCAGTTTACTTGCGGGAAGCAATGAGCAGTTCTTC,CASSLLAGSNEQFF
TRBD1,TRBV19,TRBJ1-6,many,TGTGCCAGTAGTCCCGGGGGACAGTTGAATTCACCCCTCCACTTT,CASSPGGQLNSPLHF